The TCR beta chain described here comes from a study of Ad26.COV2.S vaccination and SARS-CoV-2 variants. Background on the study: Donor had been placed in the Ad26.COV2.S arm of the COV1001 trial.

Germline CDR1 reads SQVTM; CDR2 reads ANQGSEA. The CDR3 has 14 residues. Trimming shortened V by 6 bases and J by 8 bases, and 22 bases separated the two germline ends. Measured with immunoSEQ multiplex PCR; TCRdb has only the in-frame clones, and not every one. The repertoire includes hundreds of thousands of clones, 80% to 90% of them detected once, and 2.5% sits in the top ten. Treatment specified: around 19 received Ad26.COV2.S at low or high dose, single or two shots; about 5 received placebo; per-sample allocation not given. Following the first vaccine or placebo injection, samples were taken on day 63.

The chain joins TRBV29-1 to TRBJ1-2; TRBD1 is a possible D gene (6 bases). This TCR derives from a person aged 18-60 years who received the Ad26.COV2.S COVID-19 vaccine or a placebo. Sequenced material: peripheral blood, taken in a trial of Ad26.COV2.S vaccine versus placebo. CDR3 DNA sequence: TGCAGCGTCGGTCGGGGGCAGGGACGTTGGGGCTACACCTTC. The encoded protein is CSVGRGQGRWGYTF.